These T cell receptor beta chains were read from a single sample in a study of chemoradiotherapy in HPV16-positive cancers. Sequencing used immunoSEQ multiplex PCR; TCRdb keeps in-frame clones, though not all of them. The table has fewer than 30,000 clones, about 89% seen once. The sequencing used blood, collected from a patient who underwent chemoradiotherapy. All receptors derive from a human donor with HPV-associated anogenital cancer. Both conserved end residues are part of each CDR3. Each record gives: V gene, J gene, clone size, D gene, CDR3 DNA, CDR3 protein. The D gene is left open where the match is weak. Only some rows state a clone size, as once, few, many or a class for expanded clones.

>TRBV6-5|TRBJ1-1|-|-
TGTGCCAGCAGCTGGACGGTGGTAATGAACACTGAAGCTTTCTTT
CASSWTVVMNTEAFF
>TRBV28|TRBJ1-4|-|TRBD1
TGTGCCAGCAGTTTAGTCCTTGGTGAACCGGGACAGCTTAATGAAAAACTGTTTTTT
CASSLVLGEPGQLNEKLFF
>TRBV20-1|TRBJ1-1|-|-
TGCAGTGCTGAGAGAGGTTCTGAAGCTTTCTTT
CSAERGSEAFF
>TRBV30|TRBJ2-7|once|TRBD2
TGTGCCTGGAGTCGGGGAGGGGAATACGAGCAGTACTTC
CAWSRGGEYEQYF
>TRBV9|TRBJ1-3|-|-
TGTGCCAGCAGCGTAGACCTTAGAGACTCTGGAAACACCATATATTTT
CASSVDLRDSGNTIYF
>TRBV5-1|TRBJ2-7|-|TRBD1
TGCGCCAGCAGCGATCCGGGACAGGGGGCTTCGATTGCCTACGAGCAGTACTTC
CASSDPGQGASIAYEQYF
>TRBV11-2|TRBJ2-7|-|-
TGTGCCAGCAGCTTATCCGCCCTGAGCTCCTACGAGCAGTACTTC
CASSLSALSSYEQYF
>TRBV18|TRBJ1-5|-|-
TGTGCCAGCTCACCATCCGAGGCGCAGCCCCAGCATTTT
CASSPSEAQPQHF
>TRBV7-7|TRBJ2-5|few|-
TGTGCCAGCAGCTCCGCCCCATTCCAAGAGACCCAGTACTTC
CASSSAPFQETQYF
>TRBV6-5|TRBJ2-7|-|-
TGTGCCAGCAGGTACTCGGGACACGCTGCCTACGAGCAGTACTTC
CASRYSGHAAYEQYF
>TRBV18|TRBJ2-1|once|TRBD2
TGTGCCAGCTCAACGCTGGGGACTAGCGGTCCGAATGAGCAGTTCTTC
CASSTLGTSGPNEQFF
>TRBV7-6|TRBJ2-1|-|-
TGTGCCAGCAGCTTAGGTGTATCCAATGAGCAGTTCTTC
CASSLGVSNEQFF
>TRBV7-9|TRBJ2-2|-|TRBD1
TGTGCCAGCAGCCGAGGGACAGGCGTGGGTGGGGAGCTGTTTTTT
CASSRGTGVGGELFF
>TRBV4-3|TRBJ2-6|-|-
TGCGCCAGCAGCCAAGATTGGGAAGGGACTTACTCTGGGGCCAACGTCCTGACTTTC
CASSQDWEGTYSGANVLTF
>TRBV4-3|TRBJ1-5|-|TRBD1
TGCGCCAGCAGCCAAGGGGCAGGGGGGAGTCAGCCCCAGCATTTT
CASSQGAGGSQPQHF
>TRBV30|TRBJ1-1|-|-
TGTGCCTGGAGTCTGAGGAACACTGAAGCTTTCTTT
CAWSLRNTEAFF
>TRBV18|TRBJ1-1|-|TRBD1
TGTGCCAGCTCACCCGGGACAGGGGTAGGGCGAACTGAAGCTTTCTTT
CASSPGTGVGRTEAFF
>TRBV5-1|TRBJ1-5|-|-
TGCGCCAGAGTCGCCCAGCATTTT
CARVAQHF
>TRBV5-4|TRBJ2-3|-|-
TGTGCCAGCAGCTTCGGACAGATGGGCACAGATACGCAGTATTTT
CASSFGQMGTDTQYF
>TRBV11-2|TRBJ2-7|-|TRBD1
TGTGCCAGCAGCATCGGACAGGGGCTGTACGAGCAGTACTTC
CASSIGQGLYEQYF
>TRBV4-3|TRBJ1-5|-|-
TGCGCCAGCAGCCAAGATCAGCAGGTCTATCAGCCCCAGCATTTT
CASSQDQQVYQPQHF
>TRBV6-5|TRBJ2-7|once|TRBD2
TGTGCCAGCACCGGAGGCGGGGGACCCCCTGGGGAGCAGTACTTC
CASTGGGGPPGEQYF